This section outlines one TCR beta chain sequence together with its context. This clonotype showed up just a few times. There is no known antigen for this receptor. Base-call qualities are not available, and no considerably larger clone is one nucleotide away. Donors were 39 systemically healthy Caucasian individuals from Russia aged roughly 6 to 95 years. Ten milliliters of peripheral blood were drawn from each donor into EDTA-treated Vacutainer tubes. Ficoll-Paque density-gradient centrifugation was used to isolate PBMCs, with at least 7 million per sample. Trizol reagent was used to extract total RNA from PBMCs, with at least 5 micrograms per sample. Naive CD45RAhigh/CD27high T cell percentages were measured by flow cytometry on a PBMC aliquot from every donor. These data originate in a study of blood T cells in healthy people across ages (dated by TCRdb to between 2015 and 2016). With respect to the entire study: In model experiments, roughly one uniquely barcoded TCR beta cDNA molecule per two T cells was captured by template switching. Using deep sequencing normalized with unique cDNA molecular identifiers, the study measured how TCR beta repertoire diversity changes with age. The donors were divided into four age groups: young (average around 16 years), middle-aged (roughly 40), aged (approximately 62) and long-lived (82). To avoid experimental bias, donors of different ages were distributed randomly across sequencing lanes. Two additional independent replicas of 1 million unique cDNA reads from the same blood draw were analyzed for two donors (one aged 18 to 29 and one aged 80 or older).

The library was produced with 5' RACE. TCRdb names Illumina HiSeq 2500 as the instrument used. The second PCR ran for roughly 7 to 12 cycles and used a J-beta primer mix along with a sample-barcoded 5' primer. Each TCR beta cDNA molecule received a unique molecular identifier from a template-switch 5' adaptor carrying 12 random nucleotides. Each sample yielded at least 3 million CDR3-containing paired-end reads. First-strand cDNA was synthesized from all RNA with the Mint cDNA synthesis kit, primed by a TRBC-specific oligonucleotide. All cDNA was treated with uracil-DNA glycosylase and then went through a first 18-cycle PCR with the universal primers M1SS and BC2_uni_R. The study's processing was this. Each sample was normalized by randomly selecting 1 million high-quality reads, each carrying a distinct molecular identifier. Instead of being binned into consensus sequences, reads that shared molecular identifiers were thrown out. MiTCR, with a Q25 quality threshold and the strictest error-elimination algorithm, was used for CDR3 identification, clonotype clustering and error correction. A nonparametric unseen species model with Euler transformation was used to estimate a lower bound on total TCR beta diversity. The public reads were quality trimmed at Q25 with fastp and then assembled into clones with MiXCR by TCRdb, keeping productive beta chains. Entries are consolidated by CDR3 protein sequence, retaining the most common genes and DNA. TCRdb's processing, not the authors', yielded these V and J calls. This sample holds 1.2 million to 1.5 million distinct CDR3 sequences; about 43% were observed only once. The ten largest clones represent approximately 7.9% of the sample.

CDR1 and CDR2 were assigned from the germline V gene (reference sequence) as SEHNR and FQNEAQ. Trimming costs V 5 bases and J 0 bases, and their ends lie 14 bases apart. Spanning cysteine to phenylalanine, the CDR3 consists of 15 amino acids. The retained sequence is limited to the CDR3, 45 bases, with the frame set at the first base. Overall study results and their limits: Estimates of total diversity based on one million sequenced T cells were considered lower bounds and underestimates. There was a strong correlation between observed TCR beta diversity and the percentage of naive T cells measured by flow cytometry. Because donor CMV infection status was unknown, age-related changes in expanded clonotypes were potentially confounded. The long-lived group showed more naive CD4+ T cells, fewer expanded clones and increased TCR diversity than the aged group, suggesting age selection. Bulk unsorted PBMC profiling prevented conclusive comparison of naive and antigen-experienced compartments. Observed TCR beta diversity per million T cells fell roughly linearly with age, and a significant reduction was already apparent by age roughly 40.

The sample was blood. The receptor comes from a young woman in good health. The sequence joins TRBV7-9 to TRBJ2-7; the D segment could be TRBD1, given 6 matching bases. The CDR3 protein sequence reads: CASSARTAFSYEQYF. The bases are TGTGCCAGCAGCGCCCGGACAGCTTTCTCCTACGAGCAGTACTTC.